This T cell receptor beta chain came from a study of graft-versus-host responses after intestinal transplantation. Study background: Among the recipients, transplants were multivisceral, liver-intestinal, or isolated intestinal. Every recipient had anti-thymocyte globulin induction and roughly 3 years of tacrolimus plus steroids.

The CDR3 runs 16 residues. CDR1 is SEHNR, CDR2 FQNEAQ, per germline (reference sequence). V shed 5 bases, J shed 2 bases, and the junction held 4 bases outside the gene matches. As for this clone: Its antigen is as yet unknown.

Clones were read by immunoSEQ multiplex PCR, and TCRdb kept only the in-frame ones, dropping some. Here the sample spans roughly 120,000 clones, roughly 96% being singletons. General study findings and limits: High graft-versus-host to host-versus-graft clonal ratios were seen in allografts of patients with graft-donor T cell macrochimerism. GvH clones turned up in recipient marrow; some had shown up first in ileum or blood.

The TCR comes from a human donor who received an intestinal transplant. The sequencing here drew on unstimulated CD8+ T cells sorted from spleen or lymph node cells, taken before intestinal transplant. V and J are TRBV7-9 and TRBJ2-3, with 13 bases identical to TRBD2. The CDR3 sequence: CASSPGTSGVTDTQYF. In nucleotides, the CDR3 is TGTGCCAGCAGCCCAGGGACTAGCGGGGTCACAGATACGCAGTATTTT.